The 4 T cell receptor beta chains below all came from one sample that was sequenced in a study of early T cells in non-severe SARS-CoV-2 infection. TCRdb re-analysed the 5' RACE reads in MiXCR, keeping a single row per CDR3 protein. The sample lists about 66,000 distinct CDR3 sequences; over 8% were seen once. Sample: whole blood. These receptors all stem from an adult who was a healthcare worker with PCR-confirmed SARS-CoV-2 infection or an uninfected control (not recorded which).

The CDR3 DNA reads TGTGCCAGCAGCTTAGAGATCCTAGCGGGAGATCCCGGGGAGCTGTTTTTT. Translating it yields CASSLEILAGDPGELFF. V and J are TRBV11-2 and TRBJ2-2; 10 nucleotides line up with TRBD2. The CDR3 runs to 17 residues. Germline CDR1 reads SGHAT; CDR2 reads FQNNGV. With 0 bases clipped from V and 6 bases from J, the junction kept 7 bases outside the gene matches.

Ten or more counts support this clonotype. The J gene is TRBJ2-1, the V gene TRBV7-3; TRBD2 aligns across 8 bases. This CDR3 is 12 amino acids long. The V gene end was trimmed by 5 bases and the J gene end by 15 bases; junction bases not matched to a gene: 9. In germline, CDR1 is SGHTA, CDR2 FQGTGA. Here the CDR3 reads CASSKQAGEGFF. The CDR3 region has the DNA TGTGCCAGCAGCAAACAAGCGGGAGAGGGGTTCTTC.

This clonotype turned up a few times. The chain recombines TRBV6-5 with TRBJ2-2; TRBD2 matches 8 bases. CDR1 and CDR2 from the germline V gene are MNHEY and SVGAGI. Unmatched junction bases numbered 15, after V lost 2 bases and J lost 7 bases. The CDR3 spans 18 residues. CDR3 protein: CASSYGPPGGPRVGELFF. The DNA of the CDR3 is TGTGCCAGCAGTTACGGACCTCCGGGAGGGCCTAGGGTCGGGGAGCTGTTTTTT.

This clonotype has ten or more counts. The chain couples TRBV20-1 to TRBJ2-6, with TRBD1 as a possible D gene (6 bases). Germline CDR1 reads DFQATT; CDR2 reads SNEGSKA (reference sequence). Between the trimmed V and J ends, which lost 0 bases and 2 bases, there was a span of 14 bases. This CDR3 contains 17 residues. CDR3 DNA sequence: TGCAGTGCTAGAGATCCCGGCAGGGGACCTGGGGCCAACGTCCTGACTTTC. This translates into CSARDPGRGPGANVLTF.